This TCR beta chain comes out of a study of blood T cells in healthy people across ages. Whole-study context: Template switching retrieved approximately one barcoded beta molecule for each two T cells.

CDR3 size: 17 residues. V lost 1 base to trimming and J lost 4 bases, with 18 bases between them. The germline gives CDR1 LGHNA, CDR2 YNFKEQ. A remark on this clonotype: What it binds is not known.

Study-level results: There was a strong correlation between TCR beta diversity and naive T cell percentage.

A second PCR, run for about 7 to 11 cycles, used a sample-barcoded 5' primer plus a J-beta primer mix. TCRdb analysed the 5' RACE reads with MiXCR anew, one entry per CDR3 protein. The data show 1.5 million to 2 million distinct CDR3 sequences, roughly 27% seen once. In each sample, at least 7 million PBMCs were isolated. Sequencing input: blood. The TCR comes from a woman in her twenties or thirties in good health. The chain combines TRBV4-2 with TRBJ2-3, with D possibly matching TRBD2 (5 bases). CDR3 residues: CASSQAATGVAADTQYF. CDR3 bases: TGTGCCAGCAGCCAAGCGGCGACCGGGGTAGCCGCAGATACGCAGTATTTT.